The clone carrying this TCR beta chain came up many times. Its specificity is not known. As the method for making TCR beta libraries, quantitative 5'-RACE with molecular barcodes was used. MiXCR, applied by TCRdb to the 5' RACE reads, yields one record per CDR3 protein. In the table there are fewer than 550,000 distinct CDR3 sequences, under 5.5% of which are singletons. V was trimmed by 0 bases and J by 4 bases, leaving 7 bases between them. The germline CDR1 and CDR2 sequences are SGHAT and FQNNGV. The CDR3 extends over 14 amino acids. The sample belongs to a study of CD8 T cells in ankylosing spondylitis. Study results and caveats: Earlier literature documents some of the motif variants in reactive arthritis synovial fluid and blood. Characteristic, it appeared, of ankylosing spondylitis blood was a TCR beta motif of 7 or 8 highly homologous variants.

The sample taken for sequencing was blood, either unsorted or a sorted T cell fraction (not recorded which). This chain joins TRBV11-2 and TRBJ1-3; no definite D call. This clonotype originated in a male donor with ankylosing spondylitis. The CDR3 coding sequence is TGTGCCAGCAGCTTAGAACAAATCGGAAACACCATATATTTT. Encoded protein: CASSLEQIGNTIYF.